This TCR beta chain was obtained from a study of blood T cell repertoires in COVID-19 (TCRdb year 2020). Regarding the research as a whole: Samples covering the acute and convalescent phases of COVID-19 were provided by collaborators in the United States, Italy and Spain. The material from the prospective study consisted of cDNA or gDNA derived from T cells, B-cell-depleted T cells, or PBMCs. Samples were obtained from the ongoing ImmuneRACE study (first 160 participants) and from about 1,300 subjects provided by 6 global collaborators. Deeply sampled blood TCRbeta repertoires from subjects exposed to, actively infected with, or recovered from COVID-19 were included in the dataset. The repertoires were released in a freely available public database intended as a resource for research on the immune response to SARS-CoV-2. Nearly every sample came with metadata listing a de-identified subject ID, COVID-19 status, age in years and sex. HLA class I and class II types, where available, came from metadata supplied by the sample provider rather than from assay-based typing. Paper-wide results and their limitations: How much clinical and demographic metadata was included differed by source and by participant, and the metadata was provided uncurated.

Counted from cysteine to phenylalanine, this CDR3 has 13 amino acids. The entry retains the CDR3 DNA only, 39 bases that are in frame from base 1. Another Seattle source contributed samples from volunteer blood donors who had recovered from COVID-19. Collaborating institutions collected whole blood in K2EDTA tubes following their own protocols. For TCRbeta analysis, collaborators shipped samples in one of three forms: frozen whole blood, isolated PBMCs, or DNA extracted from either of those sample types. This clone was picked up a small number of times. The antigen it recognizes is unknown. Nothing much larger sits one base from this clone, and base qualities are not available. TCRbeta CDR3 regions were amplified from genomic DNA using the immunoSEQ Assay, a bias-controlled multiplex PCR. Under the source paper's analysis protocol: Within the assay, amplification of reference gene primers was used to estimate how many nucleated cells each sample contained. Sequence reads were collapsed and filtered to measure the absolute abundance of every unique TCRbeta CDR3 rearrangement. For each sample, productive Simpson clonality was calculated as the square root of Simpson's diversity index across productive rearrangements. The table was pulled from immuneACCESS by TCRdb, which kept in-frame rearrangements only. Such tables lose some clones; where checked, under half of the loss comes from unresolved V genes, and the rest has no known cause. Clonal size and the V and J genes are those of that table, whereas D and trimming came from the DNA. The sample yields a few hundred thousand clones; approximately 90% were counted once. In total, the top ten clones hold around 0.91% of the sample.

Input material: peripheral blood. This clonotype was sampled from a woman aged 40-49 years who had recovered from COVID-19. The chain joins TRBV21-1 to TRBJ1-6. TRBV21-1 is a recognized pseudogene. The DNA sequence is TGTGCCAGCAGCAAAGGGGAGGTCGGGGCCCTCCACTTT. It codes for CASSKGEVGALHF.